This TCR beta chain was captured by sequencing in a study of identical twins. TCRdb fed the 5' RACE reads into MiXCR, producing one record per CDR3 protein. This sample has 520,000 or so distinct CDR3 sequences, with roughly a fifth found just once. The germline gives CDR1 SSHAT, CDR2 FNYEAQ (reference sequence). The CDR3 loop spans 15 amino acids. V lost 2 bases and J 2 bases, leaving 10 bases between the germline ends. The table lists this clonotype with a few counts. These same records also appear under a second study, on T cells expressing NK-cell markers.

This sequence originates from a woman under 30 in good health. Sequencing used CD4+ T cells sorted from blood. This sequence joins TRBV7-7 and TRBJ2-1, with no clear D. The CDR3 nucleotides read TGTGCCAGCAGCTTATCGCAGCACCCCTACAATGAGCAGTTCTTC. Its protein is CASSLSQHPYNEQFF.